Presented here are 30 T cell receptor beta chains from one specimen sequenced in a study of cytomegalovirus exposure and HLA in healthy donors. The PCR used 60 Vbeta and 13 Jbeta primers. TCRdb's copy holds only in-frame clones and misses some; the assay was immunoSEQ multiplex PCR. The sample holds 150,000 to 250,000 clones, approximately 83% seen once. Sequencing was performed on PBMCs. The receptors come from a boy aged 2 to 10 in good health and CMV-seronegative.

The V and J genes are TRBV18 and TRBJ2-5; unclear D gene. The V gene's germline CDR1 is KGHSH and CDR2 LQKENI. Trimming removed 3 bases from V and 5 bases from J, with 10 bases in between. The CDR3 length is 13 residues. In DNA form, the CDR3 reads TGTGCCAGCTCACCTCCCCACATGGAGACCCAGTACTTC. Encoded protein: CASSPPHMETQYF.

The CDR3: CASSQLERSGLFF. Written as DNA, the CDR3 is TGTGCCAGTAGTCAACTAGAGAGGTCGGGGCTGTTTTTT. This chain joins TRBV19 and TRBJ2-2, with D possibly matching TRBD2 (5 bases). CDR3 size: 13 residues. Germline V gene lookup returns CDR1 LNHDA and CDR2 SQIVND (reference sequence). Trimming removed 5 bases at V and 13 bases at J, with 17 bases between.

The chain employs TRBV9 and TRBJ2-3, with D perhaps matching TRBD1 (6 bases). Trimming left V 3 bases short and J 1 base short, with 15 bases between. The length of the CDR3 is 16 residues. Germline V gives CDR1 SGDLS, CDR2 YYNGEE. Here the CDR3 DNA reads TGTGCCAGCAGCGCTCGCAGTGGGGGCCGCACAGATACGCAGTATTTT. Translating it yields CASSARSGGRTDTQYF.

J is TRBJ2-7 and V is TRBV18, with a weak D call TRBD1 (6 bases). CDR1 and CDR2 from the germline V gene are KGHSH and LQKENI. V shed 4 bases and J shed 0 bases, with 10 bases lying between them. CDR3 length: 14 amino acids. In nucleotides, the CDR3 is TGTGCCAGCTCACTACGGACAGACTCCTACGAGCAGTACTTC. This sequence encodes CASSLRTDSYEQYF.

V is TRBV15 and J is TRBJ1-5; D is unresolved. Trimming shortened V by 1 base and J by 5 bases, and 3 bases separated the two germline ends. This CDR3 contains 12 residues. Germline CDR1 is LNHNV and CDR2 is YYDKDF (reference sequence). CDR3: CATSRADQPQHF. The DNA for the CDR3 is TGTGCCACCAGCAGAGCGGATCAGCCCCAGCATTTT.

Only a few counts were recorded for this clone. V and J are TRBV5-5 and TRBJ1-1; 9 bases are shared with TRBD1. This CDR3 comprises 15 residues. The germline gives CDR1 SGHKS, CDR2 YYEKEE (reference sequence). V dropped 2 bases and J dropped 0; count of bases not matched to a gene: 2. The CDR3: CASSFRQGVNTEAFF. The CDR3 nucleotides read TGTGCCAGCAGCTTCCGACAGGGGGTGAACACTGAAGCTTTCTTT.

The genes are TRBV19 and TRBJ1-2; D may be TRBD1 (5 bases). In germline, CDR1 is LNHDA, CDR2 SQIVND (reference sequence). The V end was cut by 7 bases, the J end by 4 bases, with 19 bases between. The CDR3 covers 15 residues. The CDR3 protein is CASTIGTGDGYGYTF. CDR3 coding DNA: TGTGCCAGTACCATCGGAACAGGAGATGGCTATGGCTACACCTTC.

This chain uses TRBV9 with TRBJ2-1, with 10 bases aligning to TRBD2. Germline V gene sequence: CDR1 SGDLS, CDR2 YYNGEE. V shed 0 bases, J shed 2 bases, and the junction held 5 bases outside the gene matches. The CDR3 spans 17 residues. This CDR3 reads CASSVAGAGGPYNEQFF. As DNA, the CDR3 is TGTGCCAGCAGCGTAGCAGGAGCGGGGGGGCCCTACAATGAGCAGTTCTTC.

This rearrangement joins TRBV15 to TRBJ2-7; D unresolved. Germline CDR1 reads LNHNV; CDR2 reads YYDKDF (reference sequence). The V end was cut by 3 bases, the J end by 3 bases, with 15 bases between. This CDR3 spans 15 amino acids. CDR3 sequence: CATSSSGALLYEQYF. CDR3 nucleotide sequence: TGTGCCACCAGCAGCTCAGGTGCCCTGCTCTACGAGCAGTACTTC.

This clone was counted between two and nine times. This chain connects TRBV9 to TRBJ1-1; D is unclear. The CDR3 contains 15 residues. Germline loops: CDR1 SGDLS, CDR2 YYNGEE. V lost 3 bases and J 6 bases, leaving 18 bases between the germline ends. DNA of the CDR3: TGTGCCAGCAGCGCCACTTCAACAGATATGCCTGAAGCTTTCTTT. Its translation is CASSATSTDMPEAFF.

This chain joins TRBV4-3 and TRBJ2-3, with 9 bases matching TRBD2. The CDR3 runs 15 residues. The V gene end was trimmed by 1 base and the J gene end by 4 bases; junction bases not matched to a gene: 3. CDR1 and CDR2 (germline): LGHNA, YSLEER. CDR3 sequence: CASSQALAGADTQYF. Here the CDR3 DNA reads TGCGCCAGCAGCCAAGCTTTAGCGGGGGCAGATACGCAGTATTTT.

The gene calls are TRBV27 and TRBJ1-6, with TRBD1 matching over 7 bases. The length of the CDR3 is 16 residues. The J segment lost 7 bases and the V segment lost 6 bases, leaving 12 bases of the junction unmatched. Germline lookup yields CDR1 MNHEY and CDR2 SMNVEV (reference sequence). DNA of the CDR3: TGTGCCAGCAGCCTGACAGGGTCCCTAGGGAATTCACCCCTCCACTTT. Translated, it gives CASSLTGSLGNSPLHF.

This CDR3 reads CASSLSGGGDTQYF. The CDR3 region has the DNA TGTGCCAGCAGCTTATCCGGGGGGGGAGATACGCAGTATTTT. V and J are TRBV7-3 and TRBJ2-3, with 8 bases fitting TRBD2. Germline V gene lookup returns CDR1 SGHTA and CDR2 FQGTGA. The trim removed 2 bases at V and 5 bases at J, leaving 3 bases unmatched. The CDR3 runs 14 residues.

The V gene is TRBV10-3, the J gene TRBJ2-2, with TRBD1 matching 8 bases. This CDR3 spans 17 amino acids. Germline assignment: CDR1 ENHRY and CDR2 SYGVKD. Trimming removed 6 bases from V and 3 bases from J; junction bases left unmatched: 12. CDR3 sequence reads: CAIRTAAGTGYTGELFF. In nucleotides, the CDR3 is TGTGCCATCAGAACTGCGGCCGGGACAGGCTACACCGGGGAGCTGTTTTTT.

The CDR3 nucleotides read TGCAGTGGCGGGGGGGCACGAGAGCAGTACTTC. This encodes CSGGGAREQYF. The chain combines TRBV20-1 with TRBJ2-5, with TRBD2 matching 9 bases. V dropped 7 bases and J dropped 11; count of bases not matched to a gene: 8. The germline V gene encodes CDR1 DFQATT and CDR2 SNEGSKA (reference sequence). The length of the CDR3 is 11 residues.

V and J are TRBV12-5 and TRBJ1-1, with TRBD1 matching over 7 bases. CDR3 length: 14 amino acids. The germline V gene encodes CDR1 LGHNT and CDR2 FRNRAP. V was clipped by 10 bases and J by 3 bases; unmatched bases: 11. The CDR3: CATATGEGYTEAFF. As DNA, the CDR3 is TGTGCTACCGCCACAGGGGAAGGATACACTGAAGCTTTCTTT.

The V call is TRBV27, the J call TRBJ1-6; 8 bases are a match to TRBD1. The CDR3 covers 15 residues. The V gene's germline CDR1 is MNHEY and CDR2 SMNVEV (reference sequence). V lost 5 bases and J lost 10; bases outside the gene matches: 10. In nucleotides, the CDR3 is TGTGCCAGCAGTCCGCGGGACAGGCGAGGGTCACCCCTCCACTTT. Its protein product is CASSPRDRRGSPLHF.

The rearrangement joins TRBV5-4 to TRBJ2-3, with D possibly matching TRBD2 (7 bases). Germline-derived CDR1 and CDR2 are SGHNT and YYREEE (reference sequence). There are 16 residues in the CDR3. The V end was cut by 0 bases, the J end by 1 base, with 12 bases between. The CDR3 here is CASSLAGGRGTDTQYF. The DNA for the CDR3 is TGTGCCAGCAGCTTGGCGGGGGGCCGGGGCACAGATACGCAGTATTTT.

This chain connects TRBV4-2 to TRBJ2-5, with TRBD2 identical over 15 bases. The J call may be wrong; the DNA end is better matched by TRBJ2-7. From germline, CDR1 is LGHNA and CDR2 YNFKEQ. The CDR3 is 17 amino acids. CDR3 coding DNA: TGTGCCAGCAGCCAAGATGAGGGACTAGCGGGGGGAGACGAGCAGTACTTC. Translation gives CASSQDEGLAGGDEQYF.

V is TRBV19 and J is TRBJ2-7, with D tentatively TRBD2 (6 bases). This CDR3 comprises 14 residues. V shed 3 bases and J shed 3 bases, with 12 bases lying between them. CDR1 and CDR2 (germline): LNHDA, SQIVND (reference sequence). CDR3 bases: TGTGCCAGTAGTATCGGGACTCAGTACTACGAGCAGTACTTC. It encodes CASSIGTQYYEQYF. The entire variable domain, with the rest obtained from reference TRBV19 and TRBJ2-7, is as follows: DGGITQSPKYLFRKEGQNVTLSCEQNLNHDAMYWYRQDPGQGLRLIYYSQIVNDFQKGDIAEGYSVSREKKESFPLTVTSAQKNPTAFYLCASSIGTQYYEQYFGPGTRLTVT.

J is TRBJ1-2 and V is TRBV2; D possibly corresponds to TRBD1 (6 bases). Between the trimmed V and J ends, which lost 5 bases and 0 bases, there was a span of 13 bases. Germline V gene data show CDR1 as SNHLY and CDR2 as FYNNEI. The CDR3 totals 15 residues. The CDR3 nucleotides read TGTGCCAGCAGTAAGGACAGCCAGACTAACTATGGCTACACCTTC. Protein sequence: CASSKDSQTNYGYTF. Drawing the rest from reference TRBV2 and TRBJ1-2, the complete variable domain is EPEVTQTPSHQVTQMGQEVILRCVPISNHLYFYWYRQILGQKVEFLVSFYNNEISEKSEIFDDQFSVERPDGSNFTLKIRSTKLEDSAMYFCASSKDSQTNYGYTFGSGTRLTVV.

The chain is built from TRBV5-1 and TRBJ2-1; D perhaps matches TRBD2 (6 bases). Germline V gene sequence: CDR1 SGHRS, CDR2 YFSETQ. The CDR3 length is 16 residues. Trimming cost V 0 bases and J 2 bases, with 12 bases left between them. CDR3 DNA: TGCGCCAGCAGCTTGGATCCCGCGGGGACCTACAATGAGCAGTTCTTC. It is translated as CASSLDPAGTYNEQFF.

V and J are TRBV18 and TRBJ2-5, with 13 bases that match TRBD2. The CDR3 runs 15 residues. Trimming at V came to 6 bases and at J to 6 bases, leaving 7 bases not matched to a gene. Germline-derived CDR1 and CDR2 are KGHSH and LQKENI. The CDR3 region is CASSHGLAGEKTQYF. The CDR3 nucleotides read TGTGCCAGCTCCCACGGACTAGCGGGGGAGAAGACCCAGTACTTC.

This clone has only one observation. V is TRBV5-1 and J is TRBJ2-1; TRBD2 matches 7 bases. Germline lookup yields CDR1 SGHRS and CDR2 YFSETQ. There are 14 residues in the CDR3. V lost 2 bases and J lost 6; bases outside the gene matches: 5. The CDR3 sequence is CASSFGGDRNEQFF. The CDR3 DNA is TGCGCCAGCAGCTTTGGGGGGGATCGCAATGAGCAGTTCTTC.

The chain combines TRBV7-9 with TRBJ1-2; TRBD1 aligns across 7 bases. The CDR3 runs to 14 residues. Germline-derived CDR1 and CDR2 are SEHNR and FQNEAQ (reference sequence). Trimming removed 5 bases from V and 2 bases from J; junction bases left unmatched: 5. CDR3 sequence reads: CASSGGGGNYGYTF. The CDR3 bases are TGTGCCAGCAGCGGAGGGGGCGGGAACTATGGCTACACCTTC.

This chain connects TRBV6-4 to TRBJ2-1; tentatively, D is TRBD2 (5 bases). The V end lost 11 bases, the J end lost 0 bases, and 20 bases lay between the germline ends. The CDR3 has 16 amino acids. The germline V gene has CDR1 MRHNA and CDR2 SNTAGT. CDR3 sequence: CAPREERFSSYNEQFF. CDR3 DNA: TGTGCCCCCCGGGAAGAGCGGTTTAGCTCCTACAATGAGCAGTTCTTC.

The chain links TRBV9 to TRBJ2-3; 15 bases fit TRBD2. V dropped 0 bases and J dropped 2; count of bases not matched to a gene: 7. Germline-derived CDR1 and CDR2 are SGDLS and YYNGEE. This CDR3 is built from 19 residues. The CDR3 DNA is TGTGCCAGCAGCGTAGCTGGACTAGCGGGGGGGCGACACACAGATACGCAGTATTTT. It is translated as CASSVAGLAGGRHTDTQYF.

This clone has more than one count but fewer than ten. This chain uses TRBV7-9 with TRBJ2-3, with 7 bases identical to TRBD2. The V gene's germline CDR1 is SEHNR and CDR2 FQNEAQ (reference sequence). The J segment lost 1 base and the V segment lost 3 bases, leaving 10 bases of the junction unmatched. The CDR3 contains 17 residues. CDR3 amino acids: CASSFPRNAGGTDTQYF. The CDR3 nucleotides read TGTGCCAGCAGCTTCCCCCGAAATGCGGGGGGCACAGATACGCAGTATTTT.

The rearrangement links TRBV30 to TRBJ1-2; 7 bases match TRBD1. This CDR3 is 14 amino acids long. Trimming at V came to 3 bases and at J to 5 bases, leaving 9 bases not matched to a gene. From germline, CDR1 is GTSNPN and CDR2 SVGIG (reference sequence). CDR3 DNA: TGTGCCTGGAGCCGACTGACAGGGAGGTATGGCTACACCTTC. Residues: CAWSRLTGRYGYTF.

The V call is TRBV5-6, the J call TRBJ1-2; the D is unclear. V dropped 0 bases and J dropped 8 bases, with 14 bases sitting between them. This CDR3 is built from 14 residues. Germline V lookup: CDR1 SGHDT, CDR2 YYEEEE. CDR3 protein: CASSLGVGRGGYTF. As DNA, the CDR3 is TGTGCCAGCAGCTTGGGGGTTGGGCGGGGAGGCTACACCTTC.